This entry lists 11 T cell receptor beta chains sequenced from one sample in a study of technical replicates of blood from several donors. Sequenced by immunoSEQ multiplex PCR; TCRdb stores in-frame clones only, minus some. Of roughly 100,000 clones listed, 95% are singletons. The sequencing sample was made of T cells isolated from PBMCs. The receptor source for this set is a human donor in good health.

The V gene is TRBV5-1, the J gene TRBJ2-2; 8 bases map to TRBD1. The CDR3 length is 15 residues. With 2 bases clipped from V and 3 bases from J, the junction kept 3 bases outside the gene matches. Germline values: CDR1 SGHRS, CDR2 YFSETQ. The CDR3 DNA reads TGCGCCAGCAGCTTCGGGACAGGCTACACCGGGGAGCTGTTTTTT. Amino acids: CASSFGTGYTGELFF.

This clone has more than one count but fewer than ten. The chain carries TRBV30 and TRBJ1-1; D uncertain. Trimming cost V 2 bases and J 0 bases, with 16 bases left between them. Germline CDR1 reads GTSNPN; CDR2 reads SVGIG (reference sequence). The CDR3 contains 16 residues. The DNA of the CDR3 is TGTGCCTGGAGTCCCCGGAGTATTATCGTGAACACTGAAGCTTTCTTT. Its translation: CAWSPRSIIVNTEAFF.

This chain joins TRBV14 and TRBJ2-1; 7 bases are a match to TRBD2. Germline V gene sequence: CDR1 SGHDN, CDR2 FVKESK. The CDR3 totals 15 residues. The V and J ends lost 6 bases and 3 bases, in that order; junction bases with no gene match: 8. CDR3 sequence reads: CASRLSGVGYNEQFF. The CDR3 DNA reads as TGTGCCAGCAGACTAAGCGGGGTTGGCTACAATGAGCAGTTCTTC.

The chain combines TRBV2 with TRBJ1-1, with TRBD1 as a possible D gene (5 bases). This CDR3 has 13 amino acids. CDR1 is SNHLY, CDR2 FYNNEI, per germline. V was pared by 7 bases and J by 4 bases, with 13 bases between. CDR3 in DNA: TGTGCCAGCACCCTCAGGGAGGGCACTGAAGCTTTCTTT. This encodes CASTLREGTEAFF.

This rearrangement joins TRBV5-4 to TRBJ2-5, with D unclear. V was clipped by 0 bases and J by 2 bases, with 5 bases between them. Germline CDR1 and CDR2: SGHNT and YYREEE (reference sequence). The CDR3 loop spans 13 amino acids. The DNA for the CDR3 is TGTGCCAGCAGCTTGGGAACTCAAGAGACCCAGTACTTC. Encoded protein: CASSLGTQETQYF. The full variable domain, with the rest looked up from reference TRBV5-4 and TRBJ2-5, is ETGVTQSPTHLIKTRGQQVTLRCSSQSGHNTVSWYQQALGQGPQFIFQYYREEENGRGNFPPRFSGLQFPNYSSELNVNALELDDSALYLCASSLGTQETQYFGPGTRLLVL.

J is TRBJ2-3 and V is TRBV5-1, with D unresolved. The CDR3 is made up of 15 amino acids. Germline assignment: CDR1 SGHRS and CDR2 YFSETQ. V was clipped by 0 bases and J by 2 bases, with 10 bases between them. CDR3 sequence: CASSLGGLHTDTQYF. The CDR3 DNA reads as TGCGCCAGCAGCTTGGGTGGCCTGCACACAGATACGCAGTATTTT.

The chain carries TRBV6-5 and TRBJ2-1, with TRBD2 matching over 9 bases. The CDR3 runs to 12 residues. Germline V gives CDR1 MNHEY, CDR2 SVGAGI. The V gene end was trimmed by 6 bases and the J gene end by 9 bases; junction bases not matched to a gene: 3. CDR3 sequence reads: CASSPAGGEQFF. The CDR3 coding sequence is TGTGCCAGCAGCCCAGCGGGAGGTGAGCAGTTCTTC.

The chain is built from TRBV11-2 and TRBJ2-7; TRBD1 agrees at 8 bases. Trimming at V came to 3 bases and at J to 7 bases, leaving 14 bases not matched to a gene. Germline V gene sequence: CDR1 SGHAT, CDR2 FQNNGV. CDR3 length equals 16 residues. CDR3 DNA sequence: TGTGCCAGCAGCTTGCACCCCGGGACAGGTTCCTTAGAGCAGTACTTC. It encodes CASSLHPGTGSLEQYF.

The rearrangement uses TRBV6-5 and TRBJ1-1; D not resolved. Trimming shortened V by 2 bases and J by 8 bases, and 12 bases separated the two germline ends. The CDR3 has 13 amino acids. Germline V lookup: CDR1 MNHEY, CDR2 SVGAGI. This chain's CDR3 is CASSYRRSVEAFF. The CDR3 DNA is TGTGCCAGCAGTTACCGTCGTTCTGTAGAAGCTTTCTTT.

J is TRBJ2-3 and V is TRBV4-1; D is possibly TRBD2 (5 bases). Trimming pared 4 bases from V and 2 bases from J, leaving 7 bases between. The germline V gene has CDR1 MGHRA and CDR2 YSYEKL. CDR3 size: 13 residues. The CDR3 bases are TGCGCCAGCAGCCTTCTAGCCACAGATACGCAGTATTTT. Its protein is CASSLLATDTQYF.

This chain joins TRBV2 and TRBJ2-1, with 11 nucleotides matching TRBD2. The germline gives CDR1 SNHLY, CDR2 FYNNEI. V gave up 7 bases and J gave up 14 bases; unmatched junction bases: 28. This CDR3 contains 19 residues. CDR3 residues: CASTRLDPRLGNSGRAKFF. Here the CDR3 DNA reads TGTGCCAGCACGAGGTTGGACCCGAGGTTGGGAAATAGCGGGAGGGCGAAGTTCTTC.